The next 20 T cell receptor beta chains were all read from a single sample in a study of T cell responses to AZD1222 COVID-19 vaccine (dated by TCRdb to about 2021). The library was produced with the immunoSEQ multiplex PCR assay. Entries here come from immuneACCESS through TCRdb and include only in-frame sequences with V and J called. Some clones fail to appear in such tables; in the studies checked, an unresolved V gene covers under half of the shortfall, and the cause of the remainder is unknown. The table for this sample lists about 140,000 clones; roughly 90% of them were counted only once. Together, the top ten hold 1.6% of the sample. The time point label on this specimen signifies: about 28 days (+/-7) after the second vaccine dose. Here the sequenced sample was peripheral blood, taken 28 days after the second AZD1222 dose. These receptors were obtained from an adult who received the AZD1222 COVID-19 vaccine.

J is TRBJ2-7 and V is TRBV21-1; the table's D call TRBD1 went unverified against the DNA. TRBV21-1 is a known pseudogene. The length of the CDR3 is 18 residues. The DNA for the CDR3 is TGTGCCAGCAGCAAAGTGGGCCTTGACAGGGCCCCGCGCTACGAGCAGTACGTC. Translating gives CASSKVGLDRAPRYEQYV.

This rearrangement joins TRBV28 to TRBJ1-1; no reliable D call. The CDR3 is 12 residues long. Germline assignment: CDR1 MDHEN and CDR2 SYDVKM. V gave up 5 bases and J gave up 7 bases, with 11 bases separating them. This CDR3 reads CASSRLQLEAFF. For the CDR3, the DNA is TGTGCCAGCAGTAGATTACAACTTGAAGCTTTCTTT.

The chain has TRBV15 and TRBJ1-5, with a possible D match to TRBD1 (6 bases). V was clipped by 1 base and J by 3 bases, with 16 bases between them. The CDR3 has 17 residues. Per the germline V gene, CDR1 is LNHNV and CDR2 is YYDKDF (reference sequence). The CDR3 DNA sequence: TGTGCCACCAGCAGAGGGGTAATATCAGGGGCCAATCAGCCCCAGCATTTT. Translated: CATSRGVISGANQPQHF. Drawing the rest from reference TRBV15 and TRBJ1-5, the complete variable domain is DAMVIQNPRYQVTQFGKPVTLSCSQTLNHNVMYWYQQKSSQAPKLLFHYYDKDFNNEADTPDNFQSRRPNTSFCFLDIRSPGLGDTAMYLCATSRGVISGANQPQHFGDGTRLSIL.

The rearrangement joins TRBV24-1 to TRBJ1-1, with D possibly TRBD1 on 6 matching bases. The ends were cut back, 5 bases at V and 2 bases at J, with 14 bases in the middle. Germline V lookup: CDR1 KGHDR, CDR2 SFDVKD. CDR3 size: 15 residues. CDR3 sequence (DNA): TGTGCCACCAGTGTCGGGGGGCGAGGTAACACTGAAGCTTTCTTT. As protein: CATSVGGRGNTEAFF.

The CDR3 DNA sequence: TGCAGCGTTGGACAGGGGGCTGGAAATGAGCAGTTCTTC. It specifies CSVGQGAGNEQFF. V usage is TRBV29-1 and J usage is TRBJ2-1; the match to TRBD1 covers 10 bases. Germline CDR1 is SQVTM and CDR2 is ANQGSEA. This CDR3 is built from 13 residues. Germline trimming cut 4 bases from V and 7 bases from J; bases unmatched to any gene: 4.

This rearrangement joins TRBV19 to TRBJ1-2; TRBD1 is a possible D gene (5 bases). Germline-derived CDR1 and CDR2 are LNHDA and SQIVND (reference sequence). The V end lost 3 bases, the J end lost 8 bases, and 16 bases lay between the germline ends. The CDR3 has 14 residues. CDR3 in DNA: TGTGCCAGTAGTATCCGGGACGGATCCCTAGGCTACACCTTC. It yields the protein CASSIRDGSLGYTF.

The chain carries TRBV12-3 or TRBV12-4 and TRBJ1-1; D gene uncertain. V was cut by 7 bases and J by 1 base, with 10 bases left in between. This CDR3 region has 13 residues. CDR3 region: CASTLGRNTEAFF. CDR3 bases: TGTGCCAGCACCTTGGGCAGGAACACTGAAGCTTTCTTT.

This clone was picked up one time. The chain couples TRBV4-2 to TRBJ2-5; D assignment may be TRBD1 or TRBD2 (5 bases each). V lost 1 base to trimming and J lost 5 bases, with 14 bases between them. Germline lookup yields CDR1 LGHNA and CDR2 YNFKEQ. This CDR3 comprises 15 residues. CDR3 sequence reads: CASSQVEGWGETQYF. DNA of the CDR3: TGTGCCAGCAGCCAAGTTGAAGGGTGGGGGGAGACCCAGTACTTC.

This rearrangement joins TRBV6-2 or TRBV6-3 to TRBJ1-4; 8 bases are shared with TRBD1. This CDR3 comprises 16 residues. V shed 4 bases and J 6 bases; nucleotides not matched to a gene: 10. Germline V gene sequence: CDR1 MNHEY, CDR2 SVGEGT. CDR3 protein: CASSSDSGRGHEKLFF. The DNA of the CDR3 is TGTGCCAGCAGTTCCGACTCCGGCAGGGGGCATGAAAAACTGTTTTTT.

The CDR3 region has the DNA TGTGCCAGCATGAGGACTAGCGGGGGGGATACGCAGTATTTT. Protein: CASMRTSGGDTQYF. The chain carries TRBV6-5 and TRBJ2-3; 14 bases fit TRBD2. The J segment lost 6 bases and the V segment lost 7 bases, leaving 3 bases of the junction unmatched. The CDR3 is 14 amino acids. The germline CDR1 and CDR2 sequences are MNHEY and SVGAGI.

This sequence joins TRBV5-1 and TRBJ2-1; 8 bases fit TRBD2. Trimming took 4 bases from V and 1 from J; bases not matched to a gene: 10. Germline CDR1 is SGHRS and CDR2 is YFSETQ. CDR3 length: 17 amino acids. The CDR3 loop reads CASSGGLAPNSYNEQFF. CDR3 DNA sequence: TGCGCCAGCAGCGGCGGACTAGCCCCGAATTCCTACAATGAGCAGTTCTTC.

The chain couples TRBV28 to TRBJ1-5, with TRBD1 identical over 7 bases. Germline V gene data show CDR1 as MDHEN and CDR2 as SYDVKM. The CDR3 sequence is 15 residues long. After removal of 4 bases from V and 4 bases from J, the junction contained 7 bases not matched to a gene. CDR3 in amino acids: CASSSRQGHNQPQHF. CDR3 DNA: TGTGCCAGCAGTTCCCGACAGGGACATAATCAGCCCCAGCATTTT.

The chain is built from TRBV7-8 and TRBJ1-4; D is unresolved. The CDR3 covers 15 residues. V was pared by 6 bases and J by 4 bases, with 15 bases between. The V gene's germline CDR1 is SGHVS and CDR2 FQNEAQ. The chain's CDR3 is CASRADLGYNEKLFF. CDR3 in DNA: TGTGCCAGCAGGGCAGACCTGGGGTATAATGAAAAACTGTTTTTT. The whole variable domain, filled in from reference TRBV7-8 and TRBJ1-4, reads GAGVSQSPRYKVAKRGQDVALRCDPISGHVSLFWYQQALGQGPEFLTYFQNEAQLDKSGLPSDRFFAERPEGSVSTLKIQRTQQEDSAVYLCASRADLGYNEKLFFGSGTQLSVL.

This clone was detected only a few times. The chain has TRBV3-1 (or the pseudogene TRBV3-2) and TRBJ2-2, with D hard to call. CDR1 and CDR2 from the germline V gene are LGHDT and YNNKEL (reference sequence). CDR3 size: 14 residues. The ends were cut back, 0 bases at V and 4 bases at J, with 6 bases in the middle. CDR3 loop: CASSQETVTGELFF. CDR3 nucleotide sequence: TGTGCCAGCAGCCAAGAAACGGTCACCGGGGAGCTGTTTTTT.

The chain carries TRBV28 and TRBJ1-3; weak D call: TRBD1 (6 bases). The CDR3 is 14 amino acids. Germline-derived CDR1 and CDR2 are MDHEN and SYDVKM. V gave up 3 bases and J gave up 5 bases, with 11 bases separating them. CDR3 nucleotides: TGTGCCAGCAGTTTGCTGACAGGCAGAAACACCATATATTTT. This encodes CASSLLTGRNTIYF. The entire variable domain, with the rest obtained from reference TRBV28 and TRBJ1-3, is as follows: DVKVTQSSRYLVKRTGEKVFLECVQDMDHENMFWYRQDPGLGLRLIYFSYDVKMKEKGDIPEGYSVSREKKERFSLILESASTNQTSMYLCASSLLTGRNTIYFGEGSWLTVV.

The chain recombines TRBV28 with TRBJ1-1; D is undetermined. Trimming removed 8 bases at V and 6 bases at J, with 16 bases between. CDR3 length equals 13 residues. Germline V gives CDR1 MDHEN, CDR2 SYDVKM. CDR3 sequence reads: CASVKAGKAEAFF. The CDR3 bases are TGTGCCAGCGTGAAGGCAGGCAAGGCTGAAGCTTTCTTT.

The rearrangement uses TRBV13 and TRBJ1-3; D remains unclear. Germline assignment: CDR1 PRHDT and CDR2 FYEKMQ (reference sequence). This CDR3 has 14 amino acids. Between the trimmed V and J ends, which lost 5 bases and 0 bases, there was a span of 8 bases. In nucleotides, the CDR3 is TGTGCCAGCAGCGGACGACGCTCTGGAAACACCATATATTTT. This sequence encodes CASSGRRSGNTIYF.

The chain is built from TRBV27 and TRBJ2-5; a weak D match, TRBD2 (5 bases). This CDR3 is 13 amino acids long. CDR1 is MNHEY, CDR2 SMNVEV, per germline (reference sequence). Trimming took off 3 bases at V and 5 bases at J, with 10 bases between the two ends. The CDR3 reads CASSFSGGETQYF. For the CDR3, the DNA is TGTGCCAGCAGTTTCAGCGGCGGGGAGACCCAGTACTTC.

V and J are TRBV11-2 and TRBJ1-1; D may be TRBD1 (5 bases). This CDR3 comprises 15 residues. V lost 1 base, J lost 3 bases, and 12 bases lay in between. From germline, CDR1 is SGHAT and CDR2 FQNNGV. The CDR3 DNA reads TGTGCCAGCAGCTTAGCGGCAGAGGGGTACACTGAAGCTTTCTTT. As protein: CASSLAAEGYTEAFF.

V gene TRBV6-5 combines with J gene TRBJ2-1, with TRBD1 matching 9 bases. Per germline, CDR1 MNHEY and CDR2 SVGAGI. CDR3 length: 15 amino acids. V was clipped by 5 bases and J by 2 bases; unmatched bases: 4. The CDR3 coding sequence is TGTGCCAGCAGTCTGGACAGGGGACCCTACAATGAGCAGTTCTTC. Amino acids: CASSLDRGPYNEQFF.